The rows below give T cell receptor beta chains drawn from one sample of a study of shared clonotypes between healthy human individuals. Measured with immunoSEQ multiplex PCR; TCRdb has only the in-frame clones, and not every one. The sample has roughly 2.1 million clones; about 93% are singletons. The material sequenced was naive CD8+ T cells from PBMCs. The receptor source for this set is a man between 18 and 29 years old in good health. Some clones in this sample may be carry-over from other donors' samples. Each CDR3 is given with its conserved first and last residue. A D gene is named only where the DNA matches it firmly. Only part of the rows carry a size: once, few, many, or a class if the clone is expanded.

CDR3nt,CDR3aa,d_gene,abundance,v_gene,j_gene
TGTGCCAGCAGCTTAATTCTACCTCCCAACACTGAAGCTTTCTTT,CASSLILPPNTEAFF,-,-,TRBV7-9,TRBJ1-1
TGTGCCAGCAGCCACGGGACAGGGGGCTTTCCCGAGCAGTACTTC,CASSHGTGGFPEQYF,TRBD1,-,TRBV16,TRBJ2-7
TGTGCCAGCAGTGAAAGGGGCGGTGGGGCCTACGAGCAGTACTTC,CASSERGGGAYEQYF,-,-,TRBV6-1,TRBJ2-7
TGTGCCAGCAGCCAATCGAGTGGAGGCTACACCTTC,CASSQSSGGYTF,-,-,TRBV16,TRBJ1-2
TGTGCCAGCAGCTCAGGGGCCACAGGGGGTGAAGCTTTCTTT,CASSSGATGGEAFF,TRBD1,once,TRBV7-9,TRBJ1-1
TGTGCCAGCAGTGACAGGGACAGGGGGTTAGGTGAGCAGTTCTTC,CASSDRDRGLGEQFF,TRBD1,-,TRBV6-6,TRBJ2-1
TGTGCCAGCAGTGAACGTGGTAGCGGGAGCAGAGACGAGCAGTACTTC,CASSERGSGSRDEQYF,TRBD2,-,TRBV2,TRBJ2-7
TGCGCCAGCAGCCAAGGCCCTACGTGGCAGGGTGAGCAGTTCTTC,CASSQGPTWQGEQFF,-,-,TRBV4-1,TRBJ2-1
TGTGCCAGCAGTTCCCCGGGGACAGGGAACGAGCAGTACTTC,CASSSPGTGNEQYF,TRBD1,-,TRBV28,TRBJ2-7
TGTGCCAGCAGTGAGTTGCAGGGAACCTATGGCTACACCTTC,CASSELQGTYGYTF,-,-,TRBV27,TRBJ1-2
TGTGCCAGTAGTATAGGCCCAGGGGTCAGCACAGATACGCAGTATTTT,CASSIGPGVSTDTQYF,-,once,TRBV19,TRBJ2-3
TGTGCCAGTAGTATTGTGTTGGGGGAGATGAATGAGCAGTTCTTC,CASSIVLGEMNEQFF,-,-,TRBV19,TRBJ2-1
TGTGCCAGCAGTTTAGTGGGGGGAGGGCAGTTCTTC,CASSLVGGGQFF,-,-,TRBV27,TRBJ2-1
TGTGCCAGCAGCTTTGGGGACATAGGATATAGCAATCAGCCCCAGCATTTT,CASSFGDIGYSNQPQHF,-,-,TRBV7-9,TRBJ1-5
TGTGCCAGCAGCCCACAAAAGGCGTCTGTTAACTATGGCTACACCTTC,CASSPQKASVNYGYTF,-,-,TRBV7-3,TRBJ1-2
TGTGCCAGCAGCGTAGGCCCCAAGGCAGGCCAAGGGCTTCGAGGCTACGAGCAGTACTTC,CASSVGPKAGQGLRGYEQYF,-,-,TRBV9,TRBJ2-7
TGTGCCAGCAGTGCGCTCGGGAAAGCAGTGCGCACAGATACGCAGTATTTT,CASSALGKAVRTDTQYF,-,-,TRBV2,TRBJ2-3
TGTGCCATCAGTGAGGTGCTTAGCAACAATGAGCAGTTCTTC,CAISEVLSNNEQFF,-,-,TRBV10-3,TRBJ2-1
TGTGCCAGCAGCTTAGGGGCTTCTGAAGCTTTCTTT,CASSLGASEAFF,-,-,TRBV7-2,TRBJ1-1
TGTGCCAGCAGCTCGGGGTCGGGGATAGCAGGGCAGCCCCAGCATTTT,CASSSGSGIAGQPQHF,-,-,TRBV7-8,TRBJ1-5
TGTGCCAGCAGTTTCCAACCGAGGACAGGGGGCGCGGTAGCTTTCTTT,CASSFQPRTGGAVAFF,TRBD1,-,TRBV28,TRBJ1-1
TGTGCCTGGAGTACCCGTATGGGTTACGAGCAGTACTTC,CAWSTRMGYEQYF,-,-,TRBV30,TRBJ2-7
TGTGCCAGCAGCCCCGGGGCTGGGGCTGAAGCTTTCTTT,CASSPGAGAEAFF,-,-,TRBV4-2,TRBJ1-1
TGTGCCAGCAGCTCCCGGACAGTGGAGGGGGAGACCCAGTACTTC,CASSSRTVEGETQYF,-,-,TRBV7-9,TRBJ2-5
TGTGCCAGCAGATCGGGGGGTCAGCCCCAGCATTTT,CASRSGGQPQHF,-,-,TRBV6-1,TRBJ1-5
TGCGCCAGCAGCCAAGGGACCAACCAAGCGGACATTCAGTACTTC,CASSQGTNQADIQYF,-,-,TRBV4-3,TRBJ2-4
TGTGCCAGCAGCATAGGACTAGCGGAGTACGAGCAGTACTTC,CASSIGLAEYEQYF,TRBD2,-,TRBV5-6,TRBJ2-7
TGCGCCAGCAGCGCACGCGGACAGCCTAGCACAGATACGCAGTATTTT,CASSARGQPSTDTQYF,-,-,TRBV5-1,TRBJ2-3
TGTGCCAGCAGCGGAGGGCTTACCTACGAGCAGTACTTC,CASSGGLTYEQYF,-,-,TRBV11-2,TRBJ2-7
TGTGCCAGCAGTGAAAGACAGGGAAGCTCCTACGAGCAGTACTTC,CASSERQGSSYEQYF,TRBD1,-,TRBV27,TRBJ2-7
TGCGCCAGCAGCCAAGTCCGGGAGGGCCCCCTCGAGCAGTACTTC,CASSQVREGPLEQYF,TRBD2,-,TRBV4-3,TRBJ2-7
TGTGCCAGCAGCCCGGGACAGGGGCTCTCCTACGAGCAGTACTTC,CASSPGQGLSYEQYF,TRBD1,once,TRBV2,TRBJ2-7
TGTGCAAGTCGCTTAGTTGGGCGGGAGGGGGCCAATGAGCAGTTCTTC,CASRLVGREGANEQFF,-,-,TRBV12-2,TRBJ2-1
TGTGCCAGCACCGAAAATGGGACAGACCCCCTGCAAGAGACCCAGTACTTC,CASTENGTDPLQETQYF,TRBD1,-,TRBV2,TRBJ2-5
TGTGCCAGCAGCTTGGTCGCACTAAAGACCCAGTACTTC,CASSLVALKTQYF,-,-,TRBV5-6,TRBJ2-5
TGTGCCACCAGCACAGAAGGGAACACTGAAGCTTTCTTT,CATSTEGNTEAFF,-,-,TRBV15,TRBJ1-1
TGCAGCGTCCTGACTTGGGGGGGGTACTCCTACGAGCAGTACTTC,CSVLTWGGYSYEQYF,TRBD2,-,TRBV29-1,TRBJ2-7
TGTGCCATCAGTGGCACCCCGGACAGGCCCCTAGCCTACGAGCAGTACTTC,CAISGTPDRPLAYEQYF,TRBD1,-,TRBV10-3,TRBJ2-7
TGTGCCAGCATGTACGGGGGAAACACCATATATTTT,CASMYGGNTIYF,-,-,TRBV28,TRBJ1-3
TGTGCCAGCAGCCCCAGCGGCATCTCCTACGAGCAGTACTTC,CASSPSGISYEQYF,-,once,TRBV28,TRBJ2-7
TGTGCCAGCAGCTTGGGGGGTGGATGGGACCCCGCTAACTATGGCTACACCTTC,CASSLGGGWDPANYGYTF,-,-,TRBV5-6,TRBJ1-2
TGTGCCAGCAGCGACCGGGACACCTATGGCTACACCTTC,CASSDRDTYGYTF,-,-,TRBV11-2,TRBJ1-2
TGTGCCAGCAGTTTCCAGGGGAGTGAAAAACTGTTTTTT,CASSFQGSEKLFF,-,-,TRBV6-5,TRBJ1-4
TGCGCCAGTCGTGACAGGGAACGCTCTGGGGCCAACGTCCTGACTTTC,CASRDRERSGANVLTF,TRBD1,-,TRBV5-1,TRBJ2-6
TGTGCCAGCAGCGACCGGGGAGAAAAACTGTTTTTT,CASSDRGEKLFF,-,-,TRBV27,TRBJ1-4